These T cell receptor beta chains were read from a single sample in a study of chemoradiotherapy in HPV16-positive cancers. The method was immunoSEQ multiplex PCR; TCRdb's version includes in-frame clones alone and lacks a portion of them. This sample carries tens of thousands of clones, around four fifths of them seen once, and the ten largest clones take 3.5% to 4%. This material consisted of blood, taken from a patient who underwent chemoradiotherapy. Receptors originate from a human donor with HPV-associated anogenital cancer. CDR3s include the opening cysteine and the closing phenylalanine or tryptophan. Each record gives: clone size, D gene, V gene, J gene, CDR3 DNA, CDR3 protein. D genes are given only for firm matches. Clone size, where shown, is once, few, many, or a class for clones that have expanded.

clone_size: few; d_call: NA; v_call: TRBV18; j_call: TRBJ1-2; cdr3_nt: TGTGCCAGCTCACCTAACAGGGAGAATGGCTACACCTTC; cdr3_aa: CASSPNRENGYTF
clone_size: NA; d_call: NA; v_call: TRBV7-2; j_call: TRBJ2-7; cdr3_nt: TGTGCCAGCAGCTTAGAGGCTTTCTCCTACGAGCAGTACTTC; cdr3_aa: CASSLEAFSYEQYF
clone_size: NA; d_call: NA; v_call: TRBV2; j_call: TRBJ2-7; cdr3_nt: TGTGCCAGCCGCGGAGGGATGGGGGCCTACGAGCAGTACTTC; cdr3_aa: CASRGGMGAYEQYF
clone_size: NA; d_call: NA; v_call: TRBV7-2; j_call: TRBJ1-6; cdr3_nt: TGTGCCAGCAGCGCCATCGGTTTGGATTCACCCCTCCACTTT; cdr3_aa: CASSAIGLDSPLHF
clone_size: NA; d_call: NA; v_call: TRBV11-3; j_call: TRBJ2-2; cdr3_nt: TGTGCCAGCAGCTTAGGCCAGCGGACCATAACCGGGGAGCTGTTTTTT; cdr3_aa: CASSLGQRTITGELFF
clone_size: NA; d_call: NA; v_call: TRBV6-5; j_call: TRBJ1-2; cdr3_nt: TGTGCCAGCAGTCAGGACCCTAGCTATGGCTACACCTTC; cdr3_aa: CASSQDPSYGYTF
clone_size: NA; d_call: NA; v_call: TRBV5-6; j_call: TRBJ2-2; cdr3_nt: TGTGCCAGCAGCTTTTCCCCCGGAACAGCGAACACCGGGGAGCTGTTTTTT; cdr3_aa: CASSFSPGTANTGELFF
clone_size: few; d_call: NA; v_call: TRBV29-1; j_call: TRBJ1-1; cdr3_nt: TGCAGCGTGGTGGACACTGAAGCTTTCTTT; cdr3_aa: CSVVDTEAFF
clone_size: NA; d_call: NA; v_call: TRBV18; j_call: TRBJ1-3; cdr3_nt: TGTGCCAGCTCACCCCAGGGGTCTGGAAACACCATATATTTT; cdr3_aa: CASSPQGSGNTIYF
clone_size: NA; d_call: NA; v_call: TRBV7-2; j_call: TRBJ2-5; cdr3_nt: TGTGCCAGCAGCTCGGACTCTATGCAAGAGACCCAGTACTTC; cdr3_aa: CASSSDSMQETQYF
clone_size: NA; d_call: NA; v_call: TRBV2; j_call: TRBJ2-7; cdr3_nt: TGTGCCAGCAGCGCCTCAGGGGTCACCTCCTACGAGCAGTACTTC; cdr3_aa: CASSASGVTSYEQYF
clone_size: NA; d_call: NA; v_call: TRBV2; j_call: TRBJ1-6; cdr3_nt: TGTGCCAGCAGCCCGGGCGATCCTAATTCACCCCTCCACTTT; cdr3_aa: CASSPGDPNSPLHF
clone_size: NA; d_call: NA; v_call: TRBV13; j_call: TRBJ2-5; cdr3_nt: TGTGCCAGCAGCTTGGTCGGGACGGAAGAGACCCAGTACTTC; cdr3_aa: CASSLVGTEETQYF
clone_size: NA; d_call: TRBD1; v_call: TRBV7-6; j_call: TRBJ1-2; cdr3_nt: TGTGCCAGCAGCTTAGACGCGGGACAGGGAGACTATGGCTACACCTTC; cdr3_aa: CASSLDAGQGDYGYTF
clone_size: NA; d_call: NA; v_call: TRBV18; j_call: TRBJ1-2; cdr3_nt: TGTGCCAGCTCACCCCAGAGGGGCATCAATGGCTACACCTTC; cdr3_aa: CASSPQRGINGYTF
clone_size: few; d_call: NA; v_call: TRBV7-6; j_call: TRBJ1-6; cdr3_nt: TGTGCCAGCAGCTTATCCGATTCACCCCTCCACTTT; cdr3_aa: CASSLSDSPLHF
clone_size: NA; d_call: NA; v_call: TRBV7-9; j_call: TRBJ1-3; cdr3_nt: TGTGCCAGCATCACCCAGGGAGGCTCTGGAAACACCATATATTTT; cdr3_aa: CASITQGGSGNTIYF